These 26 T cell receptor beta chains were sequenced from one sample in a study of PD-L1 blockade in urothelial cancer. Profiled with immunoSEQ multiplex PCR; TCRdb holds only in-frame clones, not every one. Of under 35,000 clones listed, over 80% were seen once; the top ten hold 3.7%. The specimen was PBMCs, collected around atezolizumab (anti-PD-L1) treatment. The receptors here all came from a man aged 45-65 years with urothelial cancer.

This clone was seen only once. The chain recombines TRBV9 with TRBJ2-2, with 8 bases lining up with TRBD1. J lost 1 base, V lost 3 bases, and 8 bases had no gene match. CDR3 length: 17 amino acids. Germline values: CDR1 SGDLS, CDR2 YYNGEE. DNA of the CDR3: TGTGCCAGCAGCGCGATATCAGGGGGCTGGAACACCGGGGAGCTGTTTTTT. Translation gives CASSAISGGWNTGELFF.

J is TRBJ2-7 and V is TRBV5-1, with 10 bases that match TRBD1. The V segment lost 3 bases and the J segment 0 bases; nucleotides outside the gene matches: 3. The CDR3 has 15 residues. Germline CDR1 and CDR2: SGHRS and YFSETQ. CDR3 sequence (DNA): TGCGCCAGCAGCTCTGACAGGGGGCACTCCTACGAGCAGTACTTC. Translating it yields CASSSDRGHSYEQYF.

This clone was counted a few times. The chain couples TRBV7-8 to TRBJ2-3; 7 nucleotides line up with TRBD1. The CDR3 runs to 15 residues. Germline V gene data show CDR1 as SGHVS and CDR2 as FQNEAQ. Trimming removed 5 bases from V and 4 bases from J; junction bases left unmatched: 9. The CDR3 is CASSPARQGSDTQYF. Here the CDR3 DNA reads TGTGCCAGCAGCCCAGCGAGACAGGGCTCAGATACGCAGTATTTT.

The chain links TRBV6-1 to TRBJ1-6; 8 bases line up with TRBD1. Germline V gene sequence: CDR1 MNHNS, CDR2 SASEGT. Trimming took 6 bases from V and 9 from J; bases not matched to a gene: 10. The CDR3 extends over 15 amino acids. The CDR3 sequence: CASRGEGQGGSPLHF. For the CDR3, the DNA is TGTGCCAGCAGAGGGGAAGGACAGGGCGGTTCACCCCTCCACTTT.

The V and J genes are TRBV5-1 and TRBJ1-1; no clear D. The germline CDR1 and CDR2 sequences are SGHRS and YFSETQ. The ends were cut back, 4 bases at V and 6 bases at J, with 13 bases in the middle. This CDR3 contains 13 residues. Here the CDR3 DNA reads TGCGCCAGCAGCCCCGGTAAAGTCGCTGAAGCTTTCTTT. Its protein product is CASSPGKVAEAFF.

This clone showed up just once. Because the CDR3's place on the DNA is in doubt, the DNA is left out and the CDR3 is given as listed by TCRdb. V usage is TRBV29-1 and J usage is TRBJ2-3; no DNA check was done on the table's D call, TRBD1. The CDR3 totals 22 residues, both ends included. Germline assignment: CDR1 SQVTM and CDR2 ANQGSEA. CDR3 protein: CSVGSPGDIRTDTQYFGPGAGF.

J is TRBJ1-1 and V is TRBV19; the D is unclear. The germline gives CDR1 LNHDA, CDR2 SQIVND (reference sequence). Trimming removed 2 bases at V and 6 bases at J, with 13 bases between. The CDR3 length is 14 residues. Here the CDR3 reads CASSIQESLAEAFF. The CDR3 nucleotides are TGTGCCAGTAGTATACAAGAGAGTTTGGCTGAAGCTTTCTTT.

For the CDR3, the DNA is TGTGCCACCGAAATAAATCGGGGGGAGGGCTACACCTTC. Protein sequence: CATEINRGEGYTF. The chain employs TRBV10-3 and TRBJ1-2, with D possibly being TRBD1 (5 bases). CDR3 length equals 13 residues. Germline loops: CDR1 ENHRY, CDR2 SYGVKD. V lost 10 bases to trimming and J lost 8 bases, with 20 bases between them.

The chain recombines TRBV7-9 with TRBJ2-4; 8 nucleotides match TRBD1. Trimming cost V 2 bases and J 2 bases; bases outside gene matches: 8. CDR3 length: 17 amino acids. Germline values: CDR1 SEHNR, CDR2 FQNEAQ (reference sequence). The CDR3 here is CASSLSVGDRTKNIQYF. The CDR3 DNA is TGTGCCAGCAGCTTAAGTGTCGGGGACAGGACCAAAAACATTCAGTACTTC.

The CDR3 coding sequence is TGTGCCGTCCGCCCTAGCGGGGGGGTGGGCTACGAGCAGTACTTC. Amino acid sequence: CAVRPSGGVGYEQYF. The J gene is TRBJ2-7, the V gene TRBV10-3; the match to TRBD2 covers 12 bases. This CDR3 is 15 amino acids long. Germline assignment: CDR1 ENHRY and CDR2 SYGVKD. With 11 bases clipped from V and 3 bases from J, the junction kept 11 bases outside the gene matches.

CDR3 nucleotides: TGTGCCAGTAGTATCTCGCTCCCAGGGGGCAGGAACACTGAAGCTTTCTTT. Residues: CASSISLPGGRNTEAFF. The chain has TRBV19 and TRBJ1-1; 8 positions match TRBD1. Losses at the gene ends were 3 bases for V and 1 base for J; bases not matched to a gene: 10. This CDR3 has 17 residues. CDR1 is LNHDA and CDR2 is SQIVND in the germline V gene (reference sequence).

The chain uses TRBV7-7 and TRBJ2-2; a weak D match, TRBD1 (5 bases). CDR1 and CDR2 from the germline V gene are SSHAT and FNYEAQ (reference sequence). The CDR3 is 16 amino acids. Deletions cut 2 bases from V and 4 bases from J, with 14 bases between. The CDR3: CASSLYPGPSTGELFF. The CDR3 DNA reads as TGTGCCAGCAGCTTATATCCAGGGCCAAGCACCGGGGAGCTGTTTTTT.

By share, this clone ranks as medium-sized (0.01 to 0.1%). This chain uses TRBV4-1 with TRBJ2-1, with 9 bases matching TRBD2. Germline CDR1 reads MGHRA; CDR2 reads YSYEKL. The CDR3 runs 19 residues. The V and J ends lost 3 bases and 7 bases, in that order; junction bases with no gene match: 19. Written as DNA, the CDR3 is TGCGCCAGCAGCCAGCAGGGTGGCGGGAGGGCCCCGGGTTGGAATGAGCAGTTCTTC. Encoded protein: CASSQQGGGRAPGWNEQFF.

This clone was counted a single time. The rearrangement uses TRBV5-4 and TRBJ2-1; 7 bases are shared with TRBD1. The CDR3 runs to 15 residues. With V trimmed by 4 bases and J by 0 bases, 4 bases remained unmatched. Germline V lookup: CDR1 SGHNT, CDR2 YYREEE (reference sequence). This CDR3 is CASSEGALSYNEQFF. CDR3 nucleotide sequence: TGTGCCAGCAGCGAGGGGGCCCTCTCCTACAATGAGCAGTTCTTC.

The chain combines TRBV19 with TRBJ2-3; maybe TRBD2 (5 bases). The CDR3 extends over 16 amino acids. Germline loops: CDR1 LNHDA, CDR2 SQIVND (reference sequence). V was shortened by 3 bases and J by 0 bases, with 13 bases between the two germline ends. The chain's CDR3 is CASSMVGGLSTDTQYF. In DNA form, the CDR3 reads TGTGCCAGTAGTATGGTCGGCGGGCTAAGCACAGATACGCAGTATTTT.

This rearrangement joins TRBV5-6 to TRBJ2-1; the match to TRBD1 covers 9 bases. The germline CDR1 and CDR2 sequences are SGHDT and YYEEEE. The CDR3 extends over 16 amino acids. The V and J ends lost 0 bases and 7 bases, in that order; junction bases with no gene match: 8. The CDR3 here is CASSLDHRGHENEQFF. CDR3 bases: TGTGCCAGCAGCTTGGATCACAGGGGGCATGAAAATGAGCAGTTCTTC.

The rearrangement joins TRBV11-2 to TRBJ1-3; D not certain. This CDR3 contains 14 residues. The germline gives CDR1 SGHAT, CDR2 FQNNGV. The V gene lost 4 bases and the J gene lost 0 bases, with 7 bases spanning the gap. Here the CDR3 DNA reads TGTGCCAGCAGCTCTACGGGCTCTGGAAACACCATATATTTT. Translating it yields CASSSTGSGNTIYF.

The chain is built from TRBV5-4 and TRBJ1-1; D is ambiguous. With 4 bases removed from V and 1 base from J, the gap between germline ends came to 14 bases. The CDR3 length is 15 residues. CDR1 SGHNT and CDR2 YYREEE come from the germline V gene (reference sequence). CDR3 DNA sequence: TGTGCCAGCAGCCGGGCGCGGGAGGGGAACACTGAAGCTTTCTTT. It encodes CASSRAREGNTEAFF.

CDR3 nucleotides: TGTGCCAGCAGCCTAGGGGTTGCCTCGGGTTCACCCCTCCACTTT. It encodes CASSLGVASGSPLHF. This chain connects TRBV7-8 to TRBJ1-6; tentatively, D is TRBD1 (5 bases). This CDR3 is 15 amino acids long. The germline V gene encodes CDR1 SGHVS and CDR2 FQNEAQ. Deletions cut 5 bases from V and 9 bases from J, with 17 bases between.

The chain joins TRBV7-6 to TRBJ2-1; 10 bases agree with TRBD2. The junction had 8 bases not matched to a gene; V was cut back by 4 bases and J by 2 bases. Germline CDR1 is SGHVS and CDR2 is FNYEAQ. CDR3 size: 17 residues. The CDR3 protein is CASSYGTSASTYNEQFF. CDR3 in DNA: TGTGCCAGCAGCTACGGGACTAGCGCCTCTACCTACAATGAGCAGTTCTTC.

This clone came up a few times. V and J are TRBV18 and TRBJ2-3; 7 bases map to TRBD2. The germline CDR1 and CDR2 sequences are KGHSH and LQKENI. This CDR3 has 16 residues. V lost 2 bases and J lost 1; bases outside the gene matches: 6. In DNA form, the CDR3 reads TGTGCCAGCTCACCATCTAGCGGACGTGGCACAGATACGCAGTATTTT. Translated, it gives CASSPSSGRGTDTQYF.

The CDR3 spells CASSSSSGINEQYF. The DNA of the CDR3 is TGTGCCAGCAGCTCTTCCAGCGGGATCAACGAGCAGTACTTC. This chain connects TRBV7-2 to TRBJ2-7, with 7 positions matching TRBD2. The CDR3 runs to 14 residues. Per germline, CDR1 SGHTA and CDR2 FQGNSA. The V segment lost 4 bases and the J segment 5 bases; nucleotides outside the gene matches: 8.

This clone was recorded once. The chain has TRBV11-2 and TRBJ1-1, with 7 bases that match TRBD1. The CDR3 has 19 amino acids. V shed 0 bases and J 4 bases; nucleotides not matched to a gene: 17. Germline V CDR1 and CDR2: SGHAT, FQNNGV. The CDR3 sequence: CASSLDPHSNRGEGTEAFF. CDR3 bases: TGTGCCAGCAGCTTAGACCCGCACTCGAACAGGGGCGAGGGCACTGAAGCTTTCTTT.

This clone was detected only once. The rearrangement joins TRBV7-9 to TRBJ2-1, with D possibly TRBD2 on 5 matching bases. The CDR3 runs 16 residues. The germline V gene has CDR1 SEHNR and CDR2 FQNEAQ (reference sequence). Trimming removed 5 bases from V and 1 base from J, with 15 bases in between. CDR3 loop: CASSPIASGSYNEQFF. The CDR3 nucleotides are TGTGCCAGCAGCCCCATAGCGTCAGGATCCTACAATGAGCAGTTCTTC.

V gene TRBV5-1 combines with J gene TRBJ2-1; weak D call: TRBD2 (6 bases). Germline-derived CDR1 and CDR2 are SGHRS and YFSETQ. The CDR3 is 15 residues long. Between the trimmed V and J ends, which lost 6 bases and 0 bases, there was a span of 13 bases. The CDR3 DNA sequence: TGCGCCAGCACTGGGTCGGGAGTCTCCTACAATGAGCAGTTCTTC. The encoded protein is CASTGSGVSYNEQFF.

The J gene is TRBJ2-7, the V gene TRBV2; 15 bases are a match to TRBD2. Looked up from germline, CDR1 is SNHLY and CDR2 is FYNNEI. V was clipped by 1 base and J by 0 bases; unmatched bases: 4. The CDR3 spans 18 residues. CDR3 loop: CASSEGTSGRVISYEQYF. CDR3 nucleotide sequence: TGTGCCAGCAGTGAAGGGACTAGCGGGAGGGTTATCTCCTACGAGCAGTACTTC.